This entry describes one T cell receptor beta chain. Antigen unknown. The data stem from a study of siplizumab effects on memory and regulatory T cells. Overall study results and limits: A major contribution to the alloresponse seemed to be made by naive T cells, which seemed more diverse than memory cells.

Trimming removed 0 bases from V and 2 bases from J, with 8 bases in between. The CDR3 totals 14 residues. Germline V gene data show CDR1 as MNHEY and CDR2 as SVGAGI. Assayed TCR templates numbered about 10^5 for each sample. The data were produced by immunoSEQ multiplex PCR, yet TCRdb's version contains in-frame clones alone and is incomplete. This table has about 48,000 clones, roughly 87% appearing once. V usage is TRBV6-5 and J usage is TRBJ2-7; no clear D. Sequenced: naive CD8+ T cells sorted from blood. The sequence was obtained from a human donor in good health. CDR3 sequence reads: CASSYSAGTYEQYF. The CDR3, as DNA: TGTGCCAGCAGTTACTCGGCAGGAACCTACGAGCAGTACTTC.